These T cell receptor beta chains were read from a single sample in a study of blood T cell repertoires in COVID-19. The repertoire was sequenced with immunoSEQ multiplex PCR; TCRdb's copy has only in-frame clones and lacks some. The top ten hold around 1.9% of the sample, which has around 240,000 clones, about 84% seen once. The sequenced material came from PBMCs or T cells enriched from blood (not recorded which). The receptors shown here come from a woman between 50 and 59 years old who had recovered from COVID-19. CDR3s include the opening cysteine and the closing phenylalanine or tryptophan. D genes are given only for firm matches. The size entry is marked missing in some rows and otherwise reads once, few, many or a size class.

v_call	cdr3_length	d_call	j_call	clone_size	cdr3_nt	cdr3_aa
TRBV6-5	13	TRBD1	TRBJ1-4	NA	TGTGCCAGCAGTTATCAGGGGGGTGAAAAACTGTTTTTT	CASSYQGGEKLFF
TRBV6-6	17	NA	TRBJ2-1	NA	TGTGCCAGCAGGCGATTAGGGCTCCGGGGGGCCTCGGATGAGCAGTTCTTC	CASRRLGLRGASDEQFF
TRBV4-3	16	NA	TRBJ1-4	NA	TGCGCCAGCAGCCAAGGGGGGGGCAGGACTAATGAAAAACTGTTTTTT	CASSQGGGRTNEKLFF
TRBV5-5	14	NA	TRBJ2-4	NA	TGTGCCAGCAGCCGCGGGGGCTGGGGAAACATTCAGTACTTC	CASSRGGWGNIQYF
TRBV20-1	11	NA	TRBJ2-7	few	TGCAGTGCCCGGCGGACCTACGAGCAGTACTTC	CSARRTYEQYF
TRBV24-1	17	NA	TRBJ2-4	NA	TGTGCCACCAGTGACCCCAGGCCTGTCCGTGCCAAAAACATTCAGTACTTC	CATSDPRPVRAKNIQYF
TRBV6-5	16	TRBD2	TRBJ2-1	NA	TGTGCCAGCAGTTACTCGGCGGGAGCGGTCAATTATGAGCAGTTCTTC	CASSYSAGAVNYEQFF
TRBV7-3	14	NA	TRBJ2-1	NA	TGTGCCAGCAGCTTAGGTTTCGGTGGTAATGAGCAGTTCTTC	CASSLGFGGNEQFF
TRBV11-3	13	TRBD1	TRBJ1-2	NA	TGTGCCAGCGGTCAGGGGGGAAACTATGGCTACACCTTC	CASGQGGNYGYTF
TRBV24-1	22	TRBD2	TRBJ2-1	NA	TGTGCCACCAGTGACCCGGGACCCAGGGGAGCTAGCGGGAGGGGCTCCTACAATGAGCAGTTCTTC	CATSDPGPRGASGRGSYNEQFF
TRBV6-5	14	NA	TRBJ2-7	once	TGTGCCAGCAGTTGGGACGGGAGCTCCTACGAGCAGTACTTC	CASSWDGSSYEQYF
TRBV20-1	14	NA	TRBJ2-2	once	TGCAGTGCTAGTAGTAGCGGGAACACCGGGGAGCTGTTTTTT	CSASSSGNTGELFF
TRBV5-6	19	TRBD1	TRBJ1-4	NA	TGTGCCAGCAGCTTCTACACCGGGACAGGGGGCAGAACTAATGAAAAACTGTTTTTT	CASSFYTGTGGRTNEKLFF
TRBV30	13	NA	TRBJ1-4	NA	TGTGCCTGGCAAACGTCCGACAGGATAGAACTGTTTTTT	CAWQTSDRIELFF
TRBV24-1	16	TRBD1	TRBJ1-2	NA	TGTGCCACCAGTGATCCCCGGGAGCAGGGGGCGGGTGGCTACACCTTC	CATSDPREQGAGGYTF
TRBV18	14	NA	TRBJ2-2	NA	TGTGCCAGCTCACCAACCAGCGGCACCGGGGAGCTGTTTTTT	CASSPTSGTGELFF
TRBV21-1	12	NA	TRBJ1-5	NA	TGTGCCAGCAGCAAAGTTATCTGGCCCCAGCATTTT	CASSKVIWPQHF
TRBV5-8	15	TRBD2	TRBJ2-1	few	TGTGCCAGCAGCTTGGGGACTAGCGGGAGACATGAGCAGTTCTTC	CASSLGTSGRHEQFF
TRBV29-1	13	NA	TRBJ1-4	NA	TGCAGCATCAGAAGGGGAGGTTTCATAGGACTGTTTTTT	CSIRRGGFIGLFF
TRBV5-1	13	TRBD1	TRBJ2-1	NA	TGCGCCAGCAGCGGACACAGGGGTACTGAGCAGTTCTTC	CASSGHRGTEQFF
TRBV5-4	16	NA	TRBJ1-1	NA	TGTGCCAGCAGCCGCCCGGGGTCCTCAAGGAACACTGAAGCTTTCTTT	CASSRPGSSRNTEAFF
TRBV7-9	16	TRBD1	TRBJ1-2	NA	TGTGCCAGCAGGCAAACGGGACAGGGGTCGGCCTATGGCTACACCTTC	CASRQTGQGSAYGYTF
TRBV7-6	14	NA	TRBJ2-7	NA	TGTGCCAGCAGCCCGTGGGCCCACTCCTACGAGCAGTACTTC	CASSPWAHSYEQYF
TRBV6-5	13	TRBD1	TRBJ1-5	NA	TGTGCCAGCAGAGGACAGGGCGCCGAGCCCCAGCATTTT	CASRGQGAEPQHF
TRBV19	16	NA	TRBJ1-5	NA	TGTGCCAGTAGTATCTGGGCCAGGGGAGGCAATCAGCCCCAGCATTTT	CASSIWARGGNQPQHF
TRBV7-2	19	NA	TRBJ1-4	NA	TGTGCCAGCAGCTTAGACCCCAGGGGTTCGAAGGTAGCTAATGAAAAACTGTTTTTT	CASSLDPRGSKVANEKLFF
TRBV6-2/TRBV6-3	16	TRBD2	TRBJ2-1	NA	TGTGCCAGCAGTTCTCCCTTAGCGGGAGCTTACAATGAGCAGTTCTTC	CASSSPLAGAYNEQFF
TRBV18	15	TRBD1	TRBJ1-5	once	TGTGCCAGCTCAGCCGGGACAGGGGGTAATCAGCCCCAGCATTTT	CASSAGTGGNQPQHF
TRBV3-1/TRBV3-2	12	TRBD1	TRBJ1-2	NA	TGTGCCAGCAGCCCGGACAGGGGCGGCTACACCTTC	CASSPDRGGYTF
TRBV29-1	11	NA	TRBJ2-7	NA	TGCAGCGTTATAGCGGTGTACGAGCAGTACTTC	CSVIAVYEQYF
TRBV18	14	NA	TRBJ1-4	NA	TGTGCCAGCTCACCGAAGGGGGTTGGTGAAAAACTGTTTTTT	CASSPKGVGEKLFF
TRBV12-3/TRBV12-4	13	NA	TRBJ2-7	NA	TGTGCCAGCTCGCGGGGTCACGGCTACGAGCAGTACTTC	CASSRGHGYEQYF
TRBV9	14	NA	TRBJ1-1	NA	TGTGCCAGCAGCCTCTCCCCCGATTTCGGTGAAGCTTTCTTT	CASSLSPDFGEAFF
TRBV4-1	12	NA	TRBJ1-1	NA	TGCGCCAGCAGCCAGAGGGGGACTGAAGCTTTCTTT	CASSQRGTEAFF
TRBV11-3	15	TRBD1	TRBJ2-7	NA	TGTGCCAGCAGCACAGGGGGACAGTATTTCTACGAGCAGTACTTC	CASSTGGQYFYEQYF
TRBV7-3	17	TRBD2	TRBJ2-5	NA	TGTGCCAGCAGCTTGAGGCCGGGACTAGCGAGGGGTGAGACCCAGTACTTC	CASSLRPGLARGETQYF
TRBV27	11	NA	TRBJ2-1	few	TGTGCCAGCAGTTTCAGCAATGAGCAGTTCTTC	CASSFSNEQFF
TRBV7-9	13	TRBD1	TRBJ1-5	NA	TGTGCCAGCAGCGCACAGGGGAATCAGCCCCAGCATTTT	CASSAQGNQPQHF
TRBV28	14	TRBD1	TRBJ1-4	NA	TGTGCCAGCGCTACGACAGGGGGGAATGAAAAACTGTTTTTT	CASATTGGNEKLFF
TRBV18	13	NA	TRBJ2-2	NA	TGTGCCAGCTCGCCGGGGTACACCGGGGAGCTGTTTTTT	CASSPGYTGELFF
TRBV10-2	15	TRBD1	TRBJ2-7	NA	TGCGCCAGCTATCTCGGGACAGCCACCGGCGGGGAGCAGTACTTC	CASYLGTATGGEQYF
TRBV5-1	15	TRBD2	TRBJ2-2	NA	TGCGCCAGCAGCAATCTAGCGGCGAACACCGGGGAGCTGTTTTTT	CASSNLAANTGELFF
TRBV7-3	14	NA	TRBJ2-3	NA	TGTGCCAGCAGCTCCTACTTAGCCCCCCATACGCAGTATTTT	CASSSYLAPHTQYF
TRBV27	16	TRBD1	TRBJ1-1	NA	TGTGCCAGCAGTTTCCGACAGGGGACTATGAACACTGAAGCTTTCTTT	CASSFRQGTMNTEAFF
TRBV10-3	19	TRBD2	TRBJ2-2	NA	TGTGCCATCAGCCCCCGCGGGACTAGCGGGGGGTCGAACACCGGGGAGCTGTTTTTT	CAISPRGTSGGSNTGELFF
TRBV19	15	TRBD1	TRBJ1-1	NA	TGTGCCAGTAGTATGGGGCAGGGGGCGTTTACTGAAGCTTTCTTT	CASSMGQGAFTEAFF
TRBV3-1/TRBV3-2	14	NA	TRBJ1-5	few	TGTGCCAGCAGCCGACAGGTTAGCAATCAGCCCCAGCATTTT	CASSRQVSNQPQHF
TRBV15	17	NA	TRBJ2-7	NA	TGTGCCACCAGCCCCACTGCAGGTCTGAGTTCTCGCTACGAGCAGTACTTC	CATSPTAGLSSRYEQYF
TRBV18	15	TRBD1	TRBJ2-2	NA	TGTGCCAGCTCACCCGGGACAGAGAACACCGGGGAGCTGTTTTTT	CASSPGTENTGELFF
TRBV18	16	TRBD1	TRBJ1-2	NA	TGTGCCAGCTCACCTCCCGGGACAGGGGATACCTATGGCTACACCTTC	CASSPPGTGDTYGYTF
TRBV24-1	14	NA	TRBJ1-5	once	TGTGCCACGCAGCGTGCGGGTAGCAATCAGCCCCAGCATTTT	CATQRAGSNQPQHF
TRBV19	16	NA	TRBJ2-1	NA	TGTGCCAGTAGTAACCCGGGGACTTTGGCCTACAATGAGCAGTTCTTC	CASSNPGTLAYNEQFF